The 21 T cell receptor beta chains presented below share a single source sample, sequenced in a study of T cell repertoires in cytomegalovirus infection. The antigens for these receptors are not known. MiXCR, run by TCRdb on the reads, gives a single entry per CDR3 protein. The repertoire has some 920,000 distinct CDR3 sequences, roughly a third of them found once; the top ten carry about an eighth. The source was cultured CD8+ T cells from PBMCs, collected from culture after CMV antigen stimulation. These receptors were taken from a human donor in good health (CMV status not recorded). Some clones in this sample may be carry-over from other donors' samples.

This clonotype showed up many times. CDR3 nucleotides: TGTGCCACCTCACGGGGGGCCTACAATGAGCAGTTCTTC. Protein sequence: CATSRGAYNEQFF. This chain links TRBV6-2 or TRBV6-3 with TRBJ2-1; 7 bases line up with TRBD2. Germline V gene data show CDR1 as MNHEY and CDR2 as SVGEGT. With V trimmed by 10 bases and J by 2 bases, 5 bases remained unmatched. The CDR3 length is 13 residues.

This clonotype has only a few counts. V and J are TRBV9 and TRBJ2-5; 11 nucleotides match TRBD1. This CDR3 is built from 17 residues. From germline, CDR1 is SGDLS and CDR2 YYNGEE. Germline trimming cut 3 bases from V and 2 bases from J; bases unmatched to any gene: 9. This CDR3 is CASSAGQGAYLQETQYF. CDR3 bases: TGTGCCAGCAGCGCAGGACAGGGGGCTTACCTACAAGAGACCCAGTACTTC.

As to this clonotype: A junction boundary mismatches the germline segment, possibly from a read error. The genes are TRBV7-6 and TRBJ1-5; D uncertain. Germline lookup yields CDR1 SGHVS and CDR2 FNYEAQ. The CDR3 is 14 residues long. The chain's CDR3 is CASNLNGANQPQHF. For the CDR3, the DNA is TGTGCCAGCAACTTAAACGGAGCCAATCAGCCCCAGCATTTT.

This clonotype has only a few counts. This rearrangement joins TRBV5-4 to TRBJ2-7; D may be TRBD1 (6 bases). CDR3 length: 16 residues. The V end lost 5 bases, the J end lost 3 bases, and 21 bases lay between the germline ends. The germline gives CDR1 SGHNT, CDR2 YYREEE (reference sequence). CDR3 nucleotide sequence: TGTGCCAGCAGACCCATGCCCCGGGACAAGGTCTACGAGCAGTACTTC. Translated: CASRPMPRDKVYEQYF.

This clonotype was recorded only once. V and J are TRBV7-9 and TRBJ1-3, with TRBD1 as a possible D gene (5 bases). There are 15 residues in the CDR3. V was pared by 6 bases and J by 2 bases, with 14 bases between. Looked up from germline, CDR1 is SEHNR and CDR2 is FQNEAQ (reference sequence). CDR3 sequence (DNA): TGTGCCAGCAGAGCCGTCGGGGGGACTGGAAACACCATATATTTT. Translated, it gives CASRAVGGTGNTIYF.

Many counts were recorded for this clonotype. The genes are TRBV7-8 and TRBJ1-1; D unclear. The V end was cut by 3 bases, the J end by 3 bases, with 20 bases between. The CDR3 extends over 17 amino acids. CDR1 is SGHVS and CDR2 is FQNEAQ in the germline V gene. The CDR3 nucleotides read TGTGCCAGCAGCTTTAGCGGTGGAGACATCATGGACACTGAAGCTTTCTTT. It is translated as CASSFSGGDIMDTEAFF.

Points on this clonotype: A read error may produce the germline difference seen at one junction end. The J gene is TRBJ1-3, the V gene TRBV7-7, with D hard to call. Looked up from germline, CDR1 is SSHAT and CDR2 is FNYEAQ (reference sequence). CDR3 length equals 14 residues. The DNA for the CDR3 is TGTGCTAGCAGCTTAGATCTCTCTGGAAACACCATATATTTT. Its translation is CASSLDLSGNTIYF.

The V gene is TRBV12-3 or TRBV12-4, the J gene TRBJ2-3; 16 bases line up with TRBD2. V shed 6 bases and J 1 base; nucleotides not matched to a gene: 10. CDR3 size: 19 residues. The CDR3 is CASSFQPGLAGGGTDTQYF. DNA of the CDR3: TGTGCCAGCAGCTTCCAGCCGGGACTAGCGGGGGGGGGCACAGATACGCAGTATTTT.

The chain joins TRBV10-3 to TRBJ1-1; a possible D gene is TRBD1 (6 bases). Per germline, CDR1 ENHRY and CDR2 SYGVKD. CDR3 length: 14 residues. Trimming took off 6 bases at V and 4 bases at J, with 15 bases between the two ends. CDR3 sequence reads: CAIRDGGPSTEAFF. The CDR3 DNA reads TGTGCCATCAGAGACGGGGGCCCAAGCACTGAAGCTTTCTTT.

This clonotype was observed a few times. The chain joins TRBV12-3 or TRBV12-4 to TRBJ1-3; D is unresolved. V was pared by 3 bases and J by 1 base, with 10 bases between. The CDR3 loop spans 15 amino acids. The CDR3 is CASSLALGSGNTIYF. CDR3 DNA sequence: TGTGCCAGCAGTTTGGCTTTGGGTTCTGGAAACACCATATATTTT.

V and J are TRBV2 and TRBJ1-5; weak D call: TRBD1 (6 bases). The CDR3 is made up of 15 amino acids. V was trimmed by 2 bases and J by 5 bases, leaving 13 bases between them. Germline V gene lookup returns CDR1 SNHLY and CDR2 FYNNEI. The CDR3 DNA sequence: TGTGCCAGCAGTGAACCAGGGGCTATGTATCAGCCCCAGCATTTT. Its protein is CASSEPGAMYQPQHF.

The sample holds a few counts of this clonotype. CDR3 region: CASSLRTLTEAFF. In nucleotides, the CDR3 is TGTGCCAGCTCCCTACGGACTCTCACTGAAGCTTTCTTT. The chain has TRBV6-5 and TRBJ1-1; D not certain. Trimming removed 8 bases at V and 4 bases at J, with 14 bases between. The CDR3 spans 13 residues. Germline V gene data show CDR1 as MNHEY and CDR2 as SVGAGI.

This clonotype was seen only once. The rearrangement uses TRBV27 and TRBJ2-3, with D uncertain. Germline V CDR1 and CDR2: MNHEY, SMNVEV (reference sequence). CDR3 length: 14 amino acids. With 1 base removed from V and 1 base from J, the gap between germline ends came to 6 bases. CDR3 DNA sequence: TGTGCCAGCAGTTTATACCAACGCACAGATACGCAGTATTTT. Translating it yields CASSLYQRTDTQYF.

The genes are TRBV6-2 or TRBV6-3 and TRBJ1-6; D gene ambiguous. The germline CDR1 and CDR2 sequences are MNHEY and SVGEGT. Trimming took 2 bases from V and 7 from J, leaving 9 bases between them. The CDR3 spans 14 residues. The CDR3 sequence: CASSYEEGNSPLHF. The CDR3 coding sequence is TGTGCCAGCAGTTACGAGGAGGGAAATTCACCCCTCCACTTT.

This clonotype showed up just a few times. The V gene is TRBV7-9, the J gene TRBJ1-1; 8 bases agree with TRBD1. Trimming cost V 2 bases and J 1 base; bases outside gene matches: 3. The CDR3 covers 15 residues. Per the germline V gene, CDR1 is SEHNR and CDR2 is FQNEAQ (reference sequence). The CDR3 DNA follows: TGTGCCAGCAGCTTATACAGGGGGGGGAACACTGAAGCTTTCTTT. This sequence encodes CASSLYRGGNTEAFF.

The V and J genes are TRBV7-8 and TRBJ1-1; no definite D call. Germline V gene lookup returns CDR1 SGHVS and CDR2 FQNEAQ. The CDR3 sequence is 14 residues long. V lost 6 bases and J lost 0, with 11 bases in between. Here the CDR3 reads CASSAGPLNTEAFF. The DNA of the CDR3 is TGTGCCAGCAGTGCAGGACCCTTGAACACTGAAGCTTTCTTT.

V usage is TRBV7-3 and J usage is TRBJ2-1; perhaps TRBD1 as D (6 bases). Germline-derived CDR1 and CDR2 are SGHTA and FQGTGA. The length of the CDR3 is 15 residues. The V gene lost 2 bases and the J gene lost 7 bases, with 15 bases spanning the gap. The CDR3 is CASSLRGGGWNEQFF. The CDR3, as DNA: TGTGCCAGCAGCTTACGAGGGGGTGGGTGGAATGAGCAGTTCTTC.

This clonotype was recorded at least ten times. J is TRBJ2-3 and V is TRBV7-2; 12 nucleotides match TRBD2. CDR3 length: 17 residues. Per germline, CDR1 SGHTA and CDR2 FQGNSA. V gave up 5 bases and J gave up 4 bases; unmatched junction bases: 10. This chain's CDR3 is CASSPSGGAVIADTQYF. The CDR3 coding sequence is TGTGCCAGCAGCCCTAGCGGGGGGGCCGTTATAGCAGATACGCAGTATTTT.

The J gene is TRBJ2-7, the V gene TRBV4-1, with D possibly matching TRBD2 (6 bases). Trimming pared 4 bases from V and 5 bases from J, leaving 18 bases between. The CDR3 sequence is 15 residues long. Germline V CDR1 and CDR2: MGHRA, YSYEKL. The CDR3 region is CASSPLAGTRDEQYV. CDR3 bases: TGCGCCAGCAGCCCGTTGGCGGGGACCCGGGACGAGCAGTACGTC.

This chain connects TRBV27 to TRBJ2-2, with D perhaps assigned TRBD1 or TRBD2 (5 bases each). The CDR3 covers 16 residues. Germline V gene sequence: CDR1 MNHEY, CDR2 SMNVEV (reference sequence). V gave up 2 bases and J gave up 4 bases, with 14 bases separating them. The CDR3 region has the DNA TGTGCCAGCAGTTTAGCCGGGGCCGGATCCACCGGGGAGCTGTTTTTT. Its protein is CASSLAGAGSTGELFF.

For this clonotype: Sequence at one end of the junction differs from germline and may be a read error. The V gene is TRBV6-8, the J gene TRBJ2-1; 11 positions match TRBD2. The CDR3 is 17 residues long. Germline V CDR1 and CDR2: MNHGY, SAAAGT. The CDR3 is CANSTPKTSGVIYEQFF. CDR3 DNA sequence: TGTGCCAACAGTACCCCGAAGACTAGCGGGGTGATCTACGAGCAGTTCTTC.